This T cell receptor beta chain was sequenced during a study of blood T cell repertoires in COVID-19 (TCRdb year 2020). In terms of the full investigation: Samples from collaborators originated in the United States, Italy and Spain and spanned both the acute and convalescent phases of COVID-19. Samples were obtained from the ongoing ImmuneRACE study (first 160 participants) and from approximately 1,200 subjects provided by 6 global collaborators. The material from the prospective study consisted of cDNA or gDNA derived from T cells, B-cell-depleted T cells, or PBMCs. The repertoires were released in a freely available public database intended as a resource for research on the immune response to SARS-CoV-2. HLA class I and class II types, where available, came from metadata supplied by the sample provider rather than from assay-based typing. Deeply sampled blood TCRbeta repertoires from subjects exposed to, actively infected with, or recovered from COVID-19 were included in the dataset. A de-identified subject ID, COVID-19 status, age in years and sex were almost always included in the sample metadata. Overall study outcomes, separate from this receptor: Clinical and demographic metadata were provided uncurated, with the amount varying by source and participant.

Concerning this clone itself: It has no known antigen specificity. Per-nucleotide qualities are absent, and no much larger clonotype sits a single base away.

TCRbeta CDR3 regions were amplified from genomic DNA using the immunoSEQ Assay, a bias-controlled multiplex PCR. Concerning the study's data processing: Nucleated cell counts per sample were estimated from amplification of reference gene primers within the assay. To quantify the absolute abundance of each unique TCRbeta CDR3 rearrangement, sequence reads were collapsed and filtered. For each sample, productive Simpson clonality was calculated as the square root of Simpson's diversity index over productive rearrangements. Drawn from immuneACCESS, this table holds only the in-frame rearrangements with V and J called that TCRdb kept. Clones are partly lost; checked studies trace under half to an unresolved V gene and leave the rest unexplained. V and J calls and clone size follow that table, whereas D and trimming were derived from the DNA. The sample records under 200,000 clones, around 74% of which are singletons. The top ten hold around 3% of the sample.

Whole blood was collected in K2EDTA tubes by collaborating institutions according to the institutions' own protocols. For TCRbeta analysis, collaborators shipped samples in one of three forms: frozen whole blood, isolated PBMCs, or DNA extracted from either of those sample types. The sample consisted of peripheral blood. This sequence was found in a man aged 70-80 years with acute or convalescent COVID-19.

The bases are TGTGCCAGCAGCCAAGCCGACTATGGCTACACCTTC. This is translated as CASSQADYGYTF. The chain is encoded by TRBV3-1 (or the pseudogene TRBV3-2) joined to TRBJ1-2; the D gene identity is not certain. The CDR3, from cysteine to phenylalanine, totals 12 residues. The kept DNA is CDR3 alone, 36 bases in frame from the first base. The CDR1 and CDR2 encoded by the germline V gene (reference sequence) are LGHDT and YNNKEL. V is cut by 1 base and J by 3 bases, and the space between the germline ends is 3 bases.